The 28 T cell receptor beta chains presented below share a single source sample, sequenced in a study of T cells in Graves' hyperthyroidism and ophthalmopathy (dated by TCRdb to the late 2010s). To prepare the library, multiplex PCR was applied. TCRdb shows the sequencer as Illumina HiSeq 2000. Amplification of TCR beta CDR3 regions was carried out from RNA transcripts. For the first round of RT-PCR on the TCR CDR3, the HTBI primer set was used together with the Qiagen OneStep RT-PCR kit. Using fastp at Q25 and MiXCR, TCRdb reprocessed the public reads and kept productive beta chains. Each entry is one CDR3 protein sequence, shown with its most common DNA and genes. The sample records roughly 100,000 distinct CDR3 sequences, under 65% of which are singletons. The ten top clones hold around 30% of the sample. The specimen sequenced was blood. The receptors shown here come from a woman aged 40 to 55 with Graves' hyperthyroidism.

The chain carries TRBV11-2 and TRBJ2-3; D perhaps matches TRBD2 (5 bases). CDR3 length: 14 amino acids. Per germline, CDR1 SGHAT and CDR2 FQNNGV. V gave up 8 bases and J gave up 7 bases, with 19 bases separating them. The CDR3 nucleotides read TGTGCCAGCGGCGTAGAGAGGGCTGGAAATACGCAGTATTTT. Its protein product is CASGVERAGNTQYF.

The J gene is TRBJ2-7, the V gene TRBV6-1; D is unresolved. The V and J ends lost 6 bases and 3 bases respectively, with 12 bases between them. The CDR3 sequence is 13 residues long. Germline V gene sequence: CDR1 MNHNS, CDR2 SASEGT. This CDR3 reads CASSLVRIYEQYF. The CDR3 DNA follows: TGTGCCAGCAGCCTGGTCCGAATCTACGAGCAGTACTTC.

In its sample, this clonotype was seen many times. The chain employs TRBV4-1 and TRBJ2-7; 8 positions agree with TRBD1. CDR3 length equals 14 residues. The germline V gene encodes CDR1 MGHRA and CDR2 YSYEKL. V gave up 8 bases and J gave up 2 bases; unmatched junction bases: 8. The CDR3 DNA reads TGCGCCAGCGCGGAACAGGGGGGAACCTACGAGCAGTACTTC. It is translated as CASAEQGGTYEQYF.

The V call is TRBV10-3, the J call TRBJ1-2; 8 bases map to TRBD1. Germline CDR1 reads ENHRY; CDR2 reads SYGVKD. CDR3 length: 14 amino acids. V dropped 6 bases and J dropped 2; count of bases not matched to a gene: 5. In nucleotides, the CDR3 is TGTGCCATCAGCAGCAGGGGGCTGAACTATGGCTACACCTTC. Translating it yields CAISSRGLNYGYTF.

This clonotype showed up just once. V and J are TRBV29-1 and TRBJ1-1; 9 nucleotides match TRBD1. CDR1 is SQVTM and CDR2 is ANQGSEA in the germline V gene. V shed 2 bases, J shed 10 bases, and the junction held 5 bases outside the gene matches. The CDR3 totals 12 residues. The CDR3 is CSVERDRERAFF. CDR3 coding DNA: TGCAGCGTTGAACGGGACAGGGAGAGAGCTTTCTTT.

The V and J genes are TRBV7-2 and TRBJ1-1; 9 bases match TRBD1. With 4 bases clipped from V and 4 bases from J, the junction kept 4 bases outside the gene matches. The CDR3 is 14 residues long. Germline V gene sequence: CDR1 SGHTA, CDR2 FQGNSA. For the CDR3, the DNA is TGTGCCAGCAGCTCCCGGACAGGGGCCACTGAAGCTTTCTTT. Protein: CASSSRTGATEAFF.

The V call is TRBV10-3, the J call TRBJ1-2; 9 bases agree with TRBD1. V trimming: 6 bases; J trimming: 5 bases; junction bases outside the gene matches: 4. Germline assignment: CDR1 ENHRY and CDR2 SYGVKD. This CDR3 is built from 13 residues. CDR3 residues: CAIRGTGRYGYTF. CDR3 DNA sequence: TGTGCCATCAGAGGGACAGGGAGATATGGCTACACCTTC.

This clonotype was found many times. CDR3 protein: CASSLGVTSQETQYF. Written as DNA, the CDR3 is TGCGCCAGCAGCTTGGGGGTCACCTCTCAAGAGACCCAGTACTTC. The chain has TRBV5-1 and TRBJ2-5; D is ambiguous. This CDR3 comprises 15 residues. Trimming stripped 0 bases from V and 2 bases from J, with 11 bases between. Germline V gives CDR1 SGHRS, CDR2 YFSETQ.

There are many counts of this clonotype. The gene calls are TRBV7-2 and TRBJ2-7; the D call may be TRBD1 or TRBD2 (6 bases each). This CDR3 is built from 15 residues. V was cut by 5 bases and J by 4 bases, with 18 bases left in between. Looked up from germline, CDR1 is SGHTA and CDR2 is FQGNSA. CDR3 nucleotides: TGTGCCAGCAGCAAAGGAGGGGGGTGGCGTTACGAGCAGTACTTC. Residues: CASSKGGGWRYEQYF.

The chain carries TRBV6-9 and TRBJ2-7; D is tentatively TRBD1 or TRBD2 (6 bases each). This CDR3 spans 13 amino acids. CDR1 is MNHGY and CDR2 is SVAAGI in the germline V gene. V was pared by 7 bases and J by 3 bases, with 13 bases between. This chain's CDR3 is CASIGGGLYEQYF. The DNA of the CDR3 is TGTGCCAGCATAGGAGGGGGTCTCTACGAGCAGTACTTC.

Only a few counts were recorded for this clonotype. It may be a read error: a sequence one base away is much more abundant. The V call is TRBV20-1, the J call TRBJ2-5; D is tentatively TRBD1 or TRBD2 (5 bases each). The CDR3 is 15 residues long. Germline V gene lookup returns CDR1 DFQATT and CDR2 SNEGSKA (reference sequence). The CDR3 spells CSADGDPPKIGTQCF. CDR3 bases: TGCAGTGCTGACGGCGACCCCCCTAAAATAGGGACCCAGTGCTTC.

The V and J genes are TRBV15 and TRBJ1-2, with D hard to call. The CDR3 consists of 13 residues. CDR1 LNHNV and CDR2 YYDKDF come from the germline V gene (reference sequence). The ends were cut back, 7 bases at V and 8 bases at J, with 17 bases in the middle. The CDR3 region has the DNA TGTGCCACCAAGACCGGGAGAGGTGGAGGCTACACCTTC. Translated: CATKTGRGGGYTF.

The chain is built from TRBV10-3 and TRBJ1-2; a weak D match, TRBD1 (5 bases). With 4 bases removed from V and 3 bases from J, the gap between germline ends came to 18 bases. The germline V gene encodes CDR1 ENHRY and CDR2 SYGVKD. The CDR3 extends over 16 amino acids. The CDR3 is CAISALRGRTDYGYTF. The CDR3 coding sequence is TGTGCCATCAGTGCTTTGAGGGGCAGAACAGACTATGGCTACACCTTC.

This clonotype was seen at least ten times. This chain connects TRBV4-1 to TRBJ2-7; unclear D gene. Between the trimmed V and J ends, which lost 3 bases and 4 bases, there was a span of 4 bases. Germline-derived CDR1 and CDR2 are MGHRA and YSYEKL. The CDR3 spans 11 residues. Written as DNA, the CDR3 is TGCGCCAGCAGCCAGGAATACGAGCAGTACTTC. It specifies CASSQEYEQYF.

This clonotype was counted many times. This rearrangement joins TRBV19 to TRBJ2-7; TRBD1 matches at 9 bases. The CDR3 has 13 residues. With 5 bases clipped from V and 5 bases from J, the junction kept 4 bases outside the gene matches. Looked up from germline, CDR1 is LNHDA and CDR2 is SQIVND (reference sequence). The CDR3 nucleotides read TGTGCCAGTAGTTTTCGGACAGGGGACGAGCAGTACTTC. It is translated as CASSFRTGDEQYF.

Many counts were recorded for this clonotype. The V call is TRBV19, the J call TRBJ2-2; D gene uncertain. This CDR3 region has 15 residues. CDR1 LNHDA and CDR2 SQIVND come from the germline V gene (reference sequence). V was clipped by 3 bases and J by 5 bases, with 13 bases between them. CDR3 sequence: CASSILISRTGELFF. As DNA, the CDR3 is TGTGCCAGTAGTATTTTGATCAGCAGGACCGGGGAGCTGTTTTTT. The full variable domain, its missing parts supplied by reference TRBV19 and TRBJ2-2, is DGGITQSPKYLFRKEGQNVTLSCEQNLNHDAMYWYRQDPGQGLRLIYYSQIVNDFQKGDIAEGYSVSREKKESFPLTVTSAQKNPTAFYLCASSILISRTGELFFGEGSRLTVL.

J is TRBJ1-2 and V is TRBV7-9; D not certain. This CDR3 is 13 amino acids long. V dropped 5 bases and J dropped 2 bases, with 9 bases sitting between them. Germline-derived CDR1 and CDR2 are SEHNR and FQNEAQ (reference sequence). CDR3: CASSATVNYGYTF. CDR3 sequence (DNA): TGTGCCAGCAGCGCGACTGTGAACTATGGCTACACCTTC. The full variable domain, with the rest looked up from reference TRBV7-9 and TRBJ1-2, is DTGVSQNPRHKITKRGQNVTFRCDPISEHNRLYWYRQTLGQGPEFLTYFQNEAQLEKSRLLSDRFSAERPKGSFSTLEIQRTEQGDSAMYLCASSATVNYGYTFGSGTRLTVV.

Many counts were recorded for this clonotype. The chain links TRBV12-3 or TRBV12-4 to TRBJ2-7; 9 positions agree with TRBD1. The CDR3 extends over 14 amino acids. Trimming removed 6 bases from V and 6 bases from J; junction bases left unmatched: 9. CDR3: CASSHRDREGEQYF. The CDR3 region has the DNA TGTGCCAGCAGCCACCGGGACAGGGAAGGCGAGCAGTACTTC.

This clonotype was picked up many times. V is TRBV7-9 and J is TRBJ1-6; the D is unclear. This CDR3 is built from 14 residues. Trimming pared 4 bases from V and 9 bases from J, leaving 13 bases between. Germline CDR1 SEHNR, CDR2 FQNEAQ (reference sequence). CDR3 residues: CASSSILGSSPLHF. The CDR3 DNA follows: TGTGCCAGCAGCTCGATCCTAGGTAGTTCACCCCTCCACTTT.

This rearrangement joins TRBV10-3 to TRBJ1-3; D gene ambiguous. Per germline, CDR1 ENHRY and CDR2 SYGVKD. V was cut by 4 bases and J by 10 bases, with 17 bases left in between. This CDR3 spans 14 amino acids. The CDR3 nucleotides are TGTGCCATCAGTGGAGCGGGAAATCTAGAGACCATATATTTT. The encoded protein is CAISGAGNLETIYF.

On this clonotype: Just one base apart from a much larger clone, this may be a read error. A read error is likely, as this CDR3 ends without the conserved phenylalanine or tryptophan. The chain has TRBV6-2 or TRBV6-3 and TRBJ2-7; D is perhaps TRBD2 (5 bases). This CDR3 contains 14 residues. The germline V and J ends were trimmed by 8 bases and 2 bases, with 16 bases remaining between them. CDR1 and CDR2 from the germline V gene are MNHEY and SVGEGT. CDR3 sequence (DNA): TGTGCCAGCCGGGCGGGTCTGACACCCTACGAGCAGTACTCC. Its translation is CASRAGLTPYEQYS.

On this clonotype itself: This clone may be a read error of a much larger clone one base away. The chain has TRBV27 and TRBJ1-5, with no clear D. Germline CDR1 MNHEY, CDR2 SMNVEV (reference sequence). This CDR3 has 13 residues. The CDR3 is CAGSFGGNQPQHF. DNA for the CDR3: TGTGCCGGCAGTTTCGGCGGCAATCAGCCCCAGCATTTT.

This clonotype has just a few counts. Here the CDR3 DNA reads TGTGCCAGCAGCTCGGACAGAGTTTACGAGCAGTACTTC. Translated: CASSSDRVYEQYF. The chain has TRBV7-8 and TRBJ2-7; tentative D call: TRBD1 (6 bases). This CDR3 region has 13 residues. Germline CDR1 reads SGHVS; CDR2 reads FQNEAQ. Trimming cost V 4 bases and J 4 bases, with 11 bases left between them. Full variable domain (missing parts from reference TRBV7-8 and TRBJ2-7): GAGVSQSPRYKVAKRGQDVALRCDPISGHVSLFWYQQALGQGPEFLTYFQNEAQLDKSGLPSDRFFAERPEGSVSTLKIQRTQQEDSAVYLCASSSDRVYEQYFGPGTRLTVT.

This clonotype was seen at least ten times. The gene calls are TRBV7-2 and TRBJ2-2; D is uncertain. CDR1 is SGHTA and CDR2 is FQGNSA in the germline V gene. The CDR3 extends over 14 amino acids. Trimming stripped 3 bases from V and 4 bases from J, with 9 bases between. CDR3 in DNA: TGTGCCAGCAGCTTTAAGGCGAGCACCGGGGAGCTGTTTTTT. Translated: CASSFKASTGELFF.

The chain combines TRBV29-1 with TRBJ2-7; a possible D gene is TRBD1 (7 bases). Germline V gives CDR1 SQVTM, CDR2 ANQGSEA. The CDR3 sequence is 14 residues long. Deletions cut 0 bases from V and 2 bases from J, with 11 bases between. CDR3 sequence: CSVEDLRGAYEQYF. In nucleotides, the CDR3 is TGCAGCGTTGAAGATCTCAGGGGGGCCTACGAGCAGTACTTC.

The chain uses TRBV7-2 and TRBJ2-2, with D unresolved. From germline, CDR1 is SGHTA and CDR2 FQGNSA. V was pared by 2 bases and J by 7 bases, with 2 bases between. The CDR3 totals 11 residues. Here the CDR3 DNA reads TGTGCCAGCAGCTTAAGCGGGGAGCTGTTTTTT. Protein: CASSLSGELFF.

This sequence joins TRBV29-1 and TRBJ1-2, with D perhaps TRBD1 (6 bases). In germline, CDR1 is SQVTM, CDR2 ANQGSEA. CDR3 length: 13 amino acids. Trimming took 7 bases from V and 4 from J, leaving 16 bases between them. The DNA of the CDR3 is TGCAGCGACCTTCAGGGGAGCGTCTATGGCTACACCTTC. It yields the protein CSDLQGSVYGYTF.

On this clonotype: This may stem from a read error, because a much larger clone lies one nucleotide away. Given the absence of the conserved phenylalanine or tryptophan at the CDR3 end, a read error is likely. V is TRBV6-5 and J is TRBJ1-3; the match to TRBD1 covers 10 bases. The germline CDR1 and CDR2 sequences are MNHEY and SVGAGI. This CDR3 spans 15 amino acids. The trim removed 4 bases at V and 5 bases at J, leaving 5 bases unmatched. CDR3 nucleotide sequence: TGTGCCAGCAGTTCACCGGGACAGGGGAGAAACACCATATATTCT. Translating it yields CASSSPGQGRNTIYS.